Listed below are T cell receptor beta chains from one sample, sequenced in a study of monozygotic twins with inflammatory bowel disease. TCRdb reworked the 5' RACE reads into one entry per CDR3 protein, no DNA. There are 420,000 or so distinct CDR3 sequences in the sample, with approximately 2.3% held by the top ten. Sequencing was carried out using blood. The receptors come from a human donor with ulcerative colitis or Crohn's disease, or a healthy co-twin of an affected twin (not recorded which). CDR3s include the opening cysteine and the closing phenylalanine or tryptophan.

j_gene | len | v_gene | CDR3aa
TRBJ2-5 | 17 | TRBV6-5 | CASSYLGLASGQETQYF
TRBJ2-5 | 15 | TRBV14 | CASSQATGARETQYF
TRBJ2-3 | 12 | TRBV19 | CASSASWGTQYF
TRBJ2-1 | 16 | TRBV20-1 | CSAPLLLAGGYNEQFF
TRBJ2-7 | 12 | TRBV18 | CASPTGSHEQYF
TRBJ2-7 | 13 | TRBV7-9 | CASSPPRIYEQYF
TRBJ2-1 | 13 | TRBV20-1 | CSANQLAPNEQFF
TRBJ2-3 | 15 | TRBV7-3 | CASSPTWGTTDTQYF
TRBJ2-3 | 13 | TRBV15 | CATSNGGSDTQYF
TRBJ1-5 | 21 | TRBV6-2/TRBV6-3 | CASSRMIGTGLNLGGNQPQHF
TRBJ1-5 | 12 | TRBV15 | CATKRGDQPQHF
TRBJ1-5 | 16 | TRBV4-3 | CASSQDGGQGWQPQHF
TRBJ2-1 | 15 | TRBV15 | CATSNRQNLYNEQFF
TRBJ2-7 | 15 | TRBV3-1 | CASSYGQGPYYEQYF
TRBJ2-1 | 15 | TRBV4-1 | CASSQSLAAYNEQFF
TRBJ2-5 | 15 | TRBV28 | CASSLIGGLRETQYF
TRBJ2-5 | 13 | TRBV7-3 | CASSPTSGQTQYF
TRBJ2-7 | 16 | TRBV20-1 | CSARSPDLGVYYEQYF
TRBJ1-5 | 15 | TRBV25-1 | CASSDGGGRDGPQHF
TRBJ2-5 | 17 | TRBV20-1 | CSARVDPAGGPGETQYF
TRBJ1-2 | 14 | TRBV18 | CASSPRAENYGYTF
TRBJ1-1 | 11 | TRBV7-2 | CASSPGRVAFF
TRBJ1-2 | 14 | TRBV9 | CASSGRHTNYGYTF
TRBJ1-5 | 13 | TRBV12-3/TRBV12-4 | CASSLRGNQPQHF
TRBJ1-4 | 16 | TRBV10-2 | CASSGSRGDGVEKLFF
TRBJ1-1 | 14 | TRBV6-1 | CATHYEWGDTEAFF
TRBJ1-1 | 13 | TRBV20-1 | CSASARLNTEAFF
TRBJ2-5 | 14 | TRBV6-1 | CASSEGTTVGTQYF
TRBJ2-1 | 12 | TRBV7-9 | CASSWGSNEQFF
TRBJ2-3 | 14 | TRBV5-1 | CASSADRGGDTQYF
TRBJ2-7 | 15 | TRBV20-1 | CSARDQPGGSNEQYF
TRBJ1-1 | 13 | TRBV11-3 | CASSPGRDTEAFF
TRBJ2-1 | 17 | TRBV5-8 | CASSPGTSGRARNEQFF